The 15 T cell receptor beta chains presented below share a single source sample, sequenced in a study of T cells after posttransplantation cyclophosphamide. Only in-frame clones appear in the TCRdb table, and some are missing; sequencing was by immunoSEQ multiplex PCR. The data show approximately 40,000 clones, with none appearing a single time. The sample taken for sequencing was PBMCs. The receptors shown here come from a man between 40 and 49 years old in good health, CMV-negative, and a related stem cell transplant donor.

The table lists this clone with many counts. The chain joins TRBV4-1 to TRBJ2-7; possibly TRBD1 for D (7 bases). Germline CDR1 MGHRA, CDR2 YSYEKL. V lost 7 bases and J 2 bases, leaving 15 bases between the germline ends. CDR3 length equals 14 residues. CDR3 region: CASTAEGQPYEQYF. The DNA of the CDR3 is TGCGCCAGCACCGCGGAGGGACAGCCCTACGAGCAGTACTTC.

Many counts were recorded for this clone. CDR3 sequence: CASTPGLLDEKLFF. CDR3 in DNA: TGTGCCAGTACCCCGGGACTCCTCGACGAAAAACTGTTTTTT. The chain is built from TRBV19 and TRBJ1-4; perhaps TRBD1 as D (5 bases). V lost 7 bases, J lost 8 bases, and 17 bases lay in between. The germline V gene has CDR1 LNHDA and CDR2 SQIVND (reference sequence). The CDR3 totals 14 residues.

This clone occurred many times. The chain recombines TRBV4-2 with TRBJ2-1; TRBD1 aligns across 11 bases. With 1 base clipped from V and 9 bases from J, the junction kept 2 bases outside the gene matches. This CDR3 contains 14 residues. Germline values: CDR1 LGHNA, CDR2 YNFKEQ. Here the CDR3 reads CASSQAGQGGEQFF. CDR3 in DNA: TGTGCCAGCAGCCAAGCGGGACAGGGGGGTGAGCAGTTCTTC.

This clone appeared many times. The rearrangement links TRBV6-1 to TRBJ1-5; D remains ambiguous. CDR1 and CDR2 from the germline V gene are MNHNS and SASEGT. V lost 6 bases and J 10 bases, leaving 22 bases between the germline ends. CDR3 size: 15 residues. The CDR3 DNA follows: TGTGCCAGCAGCCACGAATGGCCCTACCAGGTCCCCCAGCATTTT. This codes for CASSHEWPYQVPQHF.

This clone was counted ten times or more. The chain joins TRBV5-4 to TRBJ1-4; 9 nucleotides match TRBD1. With 4 bases clipped from V and 8 bases from J, the junction kept 6 bases outside the gene matches. The CDR3 has 14 residues. CDR1 is SGHNT, CDR2 YYREEE, per germline (reference sequence). The CDR3 region is CASSIQGAGEKLFF. CDR3 DNA sequence: TGTGCCAGCAGCATACAGGGGGCTGGAGAAAAACTGTTTTTT.

This clone was seen at least ten times. J is TRBJ2-7 and V is TRBV9; D call uncertain. The CDR3 covers 14 residues. Germline assignment: CDR1 SGDLS and CDR2 YYNGEE. Trimming pared 4 bases from V and 4 bases from J, leaving 15 bases between. In DNA, the CDR3 is TGTGCCAGCAGCCGATCGTTTACGGGTTACGAGCAGTACGTC. Encoded protein: CASSRSFTGYEQYV.

The CDR3 DNA reads TGTGCCAGCAGCGTAGGGTTAAGGTCTAGCGGGAGCACAGATACGCAGTATTTT. This gives the protein CASSVGLRSSGSTDTQYF. The V call is TRBV9, the J call TRBJ2-3; 8 bases agree with TRBD2. Germline V CDR1 and CDR2: SGDLS, YYNGEE. V lost 0 bases to trimming and J lost 0 bases; unmatched junction nucleotides: 9. This CDR3 is 18 amino acids long.

There are many counts of this clone. The rearrangement joins TRBV5-4 to TRBJ1-2; D is undetermined. The CDR3 consists of 14 residues. Germline CDR1 reads SGHNT; CDR2 reads YYREEE (reference sequence). V gave up 0 bases and J gave up 0 bases, with 6 bases separating them. CDR3 amino acids: CASSLDGANYGYTF. The CDR3 DNA reads as TGTGCCAGCAGCTTGGACGGAGCTAACTATGGCTACACCTTC. Using reference TRBV5-4 and TRBJ1-2 for the parts outside the CDR3, the full variable domain is ETGVTQSPTHLIKTRGQQVTLRCSSQSGHNTVSWYQQALGQGPQFIFQYYREEENGRGNFPPRFSGLQFPNYSSELNVNALELDDSALYLCASSLDGANYGYTFGSGTRLTVV.

This clone was seen at least ten times. At the DNA level, this CDR3 is encoded by other sequences in the same sample as well. This CDR3 is CASADRYEQYF. The CDR3 DNA reads as TGTGCCAGCGCCGACAGATACGAGCAGTACTTC. The genes are TRBV6-5 and TRBJ2-7; a weak D match, TRBD1 (5 bases). This CDR3 is 11 amino acids long. The germline gives CDR1 MNHEY, CDR2 SVGAGI. V lost 8 bases and J lost 4, with 9 bases in between.

This clone was found many times. The rearrangement uses TRBV11-2 and TRBJ1-1, with a possible D match to TRBD1 (6 bases). V gave up 4 bases and J gave up 0 bases, with 21 bases separating them. This CDR3 is 18 amino acids long. CDR1 is SGHAT and CDR2 is FQNNGV in the germline V gene. The CDR3 spells CASSSIIGHRELNTEAFF. The DNA for the CDR3 is TGTGCCAGCAGCTCTATTATCGGTCACAGGGAACTGAACACTGAAGCTTTCTTT.

This clone was counted many times. The chain couples TRBV19 to TRBJ1-5; D not certain. The CDR3 loop spans 13 amino acids. CDR1 LNHDA and CDR2 SQIVND come from the germline V gene (reference sequence). Trimming shortened V by 5 bases and J by 7 bases, and 12 bases separated the two germline ends. The CDR3 sequence: CASSSGFPQPQHF. The CDR3 DNA reads TGTGCCAGTAGTTCCGGGTTCCCCCAGCCCCAGCATTTT. Full variable domain (outside the CDR3, taken from reference TRBV19 and TRBJ1-5): DGGITQSPKYLFRKEGQNVTLSCEQNLNHDAMYWYRQDPGQGLRLIYYSQIVNDFQKGDIAEGYSVSREKKESFPLTVTSAQKNPTAFYLCASSSGFPQPQHFGDGTRLSIL.

This clone was counted at least ten times. The chain couples TRBV11-2 to TRBJ1-5; the D gene is possibly TRBD1 (6 bases). This CDR3 has 15 residues. Trimming removed 2 bases from V and 3 bases from J, with 11 bases in between. Germline CDR1 is SGHAT and CDR2 is FQNNGV. The CDR3 sequence is CASSLQGFDNQPQHF. Here the CDR3 DNA reads TGTGCCAGCAGCTTACAGGGGTTCGACAATCAGCCCCAGCATTTT. Full variable domain (outside the CDR3, taken from reference TRBV11-2 and TRBJ1-5): EAGVAQSPRYKIIEKRQSVAFWCNPISGHATLYWYQQILGQGPKLLIQFQNNGVVDDSQLPKDRFSAERLKGVDSTLKIQPAKLEDSAVYLCASSLQGFDNQPQHFGDGTRLSIL.

This clone was found many times. V and J are TRBV6-1 and TRBJ1-4, with 7 bases identical to TRBD1. The J segment lost 8 bases and the V segment lost 3 bases, leaving 9 bases of the junction unmatched. There are 15 residues in the CDR3. Germline V gene data show CDR1 as MNHNS and CDR2 as SASEGT. The CDR3 sequence is CASSDGGQMAEKLFF. DNA for the CDR3: TGTGCCAGCAGTGATGGGGGACAGATGGCCGAAAAACTGTTTTTT.

Many counts were recorded for this clone. This sequence joins TRBV11-2 and TRBJ2-7; no clear D. The CDR3 runs 12 residues. Trimming shortened V by 2 bases and J by 6 bases, and 8 bases separated the two germline ends. The germline V gene encodes CDR1 SGHAT and CDR2 FQNNGV. CDR3: CASSLTESEQYV. The CDR3 coding sequence is TGTGCCAGCAGCTTAACTGAAAGCGAGCAGTACGTC.

This clone has just a few counts. The chain combines TRBV5-6 with TRBJ2-5; the match to TRBD2 covers 8 bases. The better agreement between TRBJ2-7 and the DNA end casts doubt on the J call. Germline V CDR1 and CDR2: SGHDT, YYEEEE. This CDR3 comprises 15 residues. The CDR3 here is CASSGSGGSTYEQYF. Written as DNA, the CDR3 is TGTGCCAGCAGCGGAAGCGGGGGTTCGACCTACGAGCAGTACTTC.